What follows is one T cell receptor beta chain and its context. Its target is not known. The CDR3 loop spans 13 amino acids. Germline-derived CDR1 and CDR2 are MGHRA and YSYEKL. V was clipped by 3 bases and J by 8 bases; unmatched bases: 5. This specimen belongs to a study of cytomegalovirus exposure and HLA in healthy donors. Study-wide findings and caveats: Rarity marked most TCR sequences, yet some public TCRs occurred in many donors. Associated with cytomegalovirus, according to the listing, were fewer than 200 TCR beta chains.

Separate from the roughly 720-subject first cohort was the roughly 130-subject validation cohort, to which the donors belonged. Data came from immunoSEQ multiplex PCR; TCRdb stores just in-frame clones and leaves some out. The sample has roughly 230,000 clones, less than 95% seen once; the top ten hold under 4%. The chain links TRBV4-1 to TRBJ2-3; 7 nucleotides agree with TRBD2. The sequence was obtained from a woman younger than 45 in good health and CMV-seronegative. The sequenced sample was PBMCs. The CDR3 spells CASSQGGPLTQYF. The CDR3 bases are TGCGCCAGCAGCCAGGGAGGGCCACTTACGCAGTATTTT.